One sample yielded the 18 T cell receptor beta chains listed below, sequenced in a study of blood T cell repertoires in COVID-19. Some clones are missing from TCRdb's copy, which holds only in-frame ones; the method was immunoSEQ multiplex PCR. The sample carries some 120,000 clones, roughly four fifths recorded once. Sequencing input: peripheral blood. These receptors were taken from a man older than 75 with COVID-19, enrolled during active disease.

In nucleotides, the CDR3 is TGCGCCAGCAGCTTGAGGCCGACTAGCGGGGAAGAGACCCAGTACTTC. The encoded protein is CASSLRPTSGEETQYF. The chain has TRBV5-1 and TRBJ2-5; 11 nucleotides match TRBD2. The germline V gene has CDR1 SGHRS and CDR2 YFSETQ. V trimming: 1 base; J trimming: 3 bases; junction bases outside the gene matches: 5. This CDR3 contains 16 residues.

In its sample, this clone was seen many times. The rearrangement uses TRBV7-9 and TRBJ2-7, with TRBD1 matching 9 bases. CDR1 is SEHNR and CDR2 is FQNEAQ in the germline V gene (reference sequence). V was clipped by 4 bases and J by 7 bases; unmatched bases: 8. This CDR3 has 14 residues. CDR3 region: CASSSPGQGVEQYF. Written as DNA, the CDR3 is TGTGCCAGCAGCTCCCCGGGACAGGGCGTGGAGCAGTACTTC. The full variable domain, completed using reference TRBV7-9 and TRBJ2-7, is DTGVSQNPRHKITKRGQNVTFRCDPISEHNRLYWYRQTLGQGPEFLTYFQNEAQLEKSRLLSDRFSAERPKGSFSTLEIQRTEQGDSAMYLCASSSPGQGVEQYFGPGTRLTVT.

The chain couples TRBV7-8 to TRBJ1-4, with D perhaps TRBD1 (5 bases). The CDR3 is 15 residues long. The germline V gene encodes CDR1 SGHVS and CDR2 FQNEAQ. V was pared by 1 base and J by 4 bases, with 10 bases between. CDR3 DNA: TGTGCCAGCAGCTTAGGCCCAGGGAATAATGAAAAACTGTTTTTT. Translation gives CASSLGPGNNEKLFF.

The chain employs TRBV21-1 and TRBJ2-2; the table names TRBD1, a call not compared with the DNA. TRBV21-1 is marked as a pseudogene. The CDR3 consists of 18 residues. The CDR3: CASSKEGGTGDDTGELFF. CDR3 sequence (DNA): TGTGCCAGCAGCAAAGAAGGCGGGACAGGGGATGACACCGGGGAGCTGTTTTTT.

The genes are TRBV7-9 and TRBJ1-4; 7 bases align to TRBD1. The length of the CDR3 is 13 residues. The V gene end was trimmed by 3 bases and the J gene end by 7 bases; junction bases not matched to a gene: 2. Germline V CDR1 and CDR2: SEHNR, FQNEAQ (reference sequence). DNA for the CDR3: TGTGCCAGCAGCTTCGGGACAGTTGAAAAACTGTTTTTT. As protein: CASSFGTVEKLFF.

This clone was seen just once. The genes are TRBV3-1 (or the pseudogene TRBV3-2) and TRBJ2-1; the D is unclear. The CDR3 covers 16 residues. The V and J ends lost 1 base and 2 bases respectively, with 12 bases between them. Germline V gene lookup returns CDR1 LGHDT and CDR2 YNNKEL (reference sequence). CDR3 coding DNA: TGTGCCAGCAGCCAAGGTCGGTCTCTAGCCTACAATGAGCAGTTCTTC. Encoded protein: CASSQGRSLAYNEQFF.

In its sample, this clone was seen once. The gene calls are TRBV21-1 and TRBJ2-2; no check of the table's D call, TRBD2, against the DNA was made. TRBV21-1 is a pseudogene. This CDR3 is 17 amino acids long. The CDR3 DNA sequence: TGTGCCAGCAGCAAAGATTGTCAGGCGGGAGGCACCGGGGAGCTGTTTTTT. Protein product: CASSKDCQAGGTGELFF.

This clone has only a few counts. This chain joins TRBV4-1 and TRBJ2-1; possible D gene TRBD2, 6 bases. Germline V lookup: CDR1 MGHRA, CDR2 YSYEKL. V lost 6 bases to trimming and J lost 13 bases, with 16 bases between them. The CDR3 spans 12 residues. In DNA form, the CDR3 reads TGCGCCAGCAGTAAAGACTGGACTAAACAGTTCTTC. Translated, it gives CASSKDWTKQFF.

The V gene is TRBV14, the J gene TRBJ2-1, with 7 bases fitting TRBD2. Germline V gene sequence: CDR1 SGHDN, CDR2 FVKESK. The CDR3 extends over 17 amino acids. Trimming cost V 3 bases and J 0 bases; bases outside gene matches: 8. The DNA for the CDR3 is TGTGCCAGCAGCCAGAGCCTAGCGGTTAGCTCCTACAATGAGCAGTTCTTC. It encodes CASSQSLAVSSYNEQFF.

The chain couples TRBV10-2 to TRBJ1-6; 11 bases are shared with TRBD1. The germline CDR1 and CDR2 sequences are WSHSY and SAAADI. The CDR3 is made up of 15 amino acids. The trim removed 6 bases at V and 8 bases at J, leaving 6 bases unmatched. CDR3 loop: CASSFGQGAYSPLHF. CDR3 nucleotides: TGCGCCAGCAGCTTCGGACAGGGGGCCTATTCACCCCTCCACTTT.

The CDR3 here is CASSGGAEETQYF. CDR3 nucleotide sequence: TGTGCCAGCAGCGGTGGGGCAGAAGAGACCCAGTACTTC. J is TRBJ2-5 and V is TRBV7-3; a weak D match, TRBD1 (5 bases). This CDR3 has 13 amino acids. V was trimmed by 5 bases and J by 3 bases, leaving 10 bases between them. Per the germline V gene, CDR1 is SGHTA and CDR2 is FQGTGA.

V usage is TRBV5-4 and J usage is TRBJ2-7; the D is unclear. Germline V CDR1 and CDR2: SGHNT, YYREEE (reference sequence). V was trimmed by 4 bases and J by 0 bases, leaving 5 bases between them. The CDR3 is 12 residues long. CDR3: CASSGPSYEQYF. The CDR3 region has the DNA TGTGCCAGCAGCGGCCCCTCCTACGAGCAGTACTTC.

The V call is TRBV4-1, the J call TRBJ1-5, with D tentatively TRBD1 (5 bases). Looked up from germline, CDR1 is MGHRA and CDR2 is YSYEKL. Trimming took 0 bases from V and 6 from J, leaving 12 bases between them. The CDR3 length is 15 residues. The CDR3 protein is CASSQDSRDLQPQHF. The CDR3 nucleotides read TGCGCCAGCAGCCAAGACTCCAGGGATCTTCAGCCCCAGCATTTT.

The chain carries TRBV10-3 and TRBJ2-3, with TRBD2 matching 13 bases. Germline V gene lookup returns CDR1 ENHRY and CDR2 SYGVKD. V shed 6 bases and J 0 bases; nucleotides not matched to a gene: 3. The CDR3 is 16 residues long. The CDR3 nucleotides are TGTGCCATCAGGCCGGGACTAGCGGGGAGCACAGATACGCAGTATTTT. Amino acid sequence: CAIRPGLAGSTDTQYF.

The rearrangement joins TRBV2 to TRBJ1-2; 8 bases map to TRBD1. The V gene end was trimmed by 6 bases and the J gene end by 5 bases; junction bases not matched to a gene: 5. The CDR3 covers 13 residues. Germline CDR1 reads SNHLY; CDR2 reads FYNNEI. The CDR3, as DNA: TGTGCCAGCAGAGAGACAGGGGAATATGGCTACACCTTC. This sequence encodes CASRETGEYGYTF.

As DNA, the CDR3 is TGTGCCAGCAGCTTAGATCTGCAGTTTGGAAACACCATATATTTT. This encodes CASSLDLQFGNTIYF. The rearrangement links TRBV11-2 to TRBJ1-3; no clear D. The germline CDR1 and CDR2 sequences are SGHAT and FQNNGV. V lost 0 bases and J lost 3, with 9 bases in between. This CDR3 region has 15 residues. Full variable domain (outside the CDR3, taken from reference TRBV11-2 and TRBJ1-3): EAGVAQSPRYKIIEKRQSVAFWCNPISGHATLYWYQQILGQGPKLLIQFQNNGVVDDSQLPKDRFSAERLKGVDSTLKIQPAKLEDSAVYLCASSLDLQFGNTIYFGEGSWLTVV.

The chain recombines TRBV7-6 with TRBJ2-7, with 10 bases aligning to TRBD1. Germline CDR1 SGHVS, CDR2 FNYEAQ. The CDR3 is 17 residues long. V trimming: 5 bases; J trimming: 6 bases; junction bases outside the gene matches: 16. CDR3: CASSLKRTGGITGEQYF. The CDR3 nucleotides read TGTGCCAGCAGCCTAAAGAGGACAGGGGGGATCACAGGCGAGCAGTACTTC.

The V gene is TRBV7-8, the J gene TRBJ2-1; 12 positions match TRBD2. Germline V gene data show CDR1 as SGHVS and CDR2 as FQNEAQ. CDR3 length: 18 residues. J was trimmed by 6 bases and V by 3 bases; bases with no gene match: 12. This CDR3 reads CASSLGTTSGRPANEQFF. DNA for the CDR3: TGTGCCAGCAGCTTGGGAACGACTAGCGGGAGACCAGCCAATGAGCAGTTCTTC.